The 15 T cell receptor beta chains below come from one sample, sequenced in a study of shared clonotypes between healthy human individuals. Using immunoSEQ multiplex PCR, the repertoire was profiled, and TCRdb retains in-frame clones only, with some absent. The sample includes under 2,000,000 clones, roughly 95% seen only once; the top ten take under 1.5%. Naive CD8 cells lacked CD45RO, underwent positive selection for CCR7 and left out terminally differentiated effector memory CD45RA+ cells. Sequenced: naive CD8+ T cells sorted from blood. The receptor source for this set is a man aged 18 to 35 in good health.

The V call is TRBV6-5, the J call TRBJ2-7, with D perhaps matching TRBD2 (6 bases). V was shortened by 0 bases and J by 7 bases, with 13 bases between the two germline ends. The CDR3 spans 14 residues. Germline V lookup: CDR1 MNHEY, CDR2 SVGAGI. Here the CDR3 DNA reads TGTGCCAGCAGTTACTCGATAGTAGCGGTTGAGCAGTACTTC. This sequence encodes CASSYSIVAVEQYF.

The chain uses TRBV7-9 and TRBJ2-5; a possible D gene is TRBD1 (6 bases). Trimming left V 5 bases short and J 2 bases short, with 18 bases between. Germline CDR1 reads SEHNR; CDR2 reads FQNEAQ (reference sequence). The CDR3 covers 16 residues. The CDR3: CASSPRDTEKQETQYF. The CDR3 DNA is TGTGCCAGCAGCCCCCGGGACACGGAAAAACAAGAGACCCAGTACTTC.

The rearrangement links TRBV15 to TRBJ2-7; D uncertain. This CDR3 spans 14 amino acids. Germline V lookup: CDR1 LNHNV, CDR2 YYDKDF (reference sequence). V was trimmed by 1 base and J by 2 bases, leaving 9 bases between them. CDR3 DNA: TGTGCCACCAGCAGAGCCCCGGGCCCCTACGAGCAGTACTTC. It is translated as CATSRAPGPYEQYF.

The genes are TRBV5-6 and TRBJ2-2, with D hard to call. The CDR3 consists of 13 residues. V dropped 0 bases and J dropped 6 bases, with 6 bases sitting between them. The V gene's germline CDR1 is SGHDT and CDR2 YYEEEE. CDR3 bases: TGTGCCAGCAGCTTGGGGGTGCCCGGGGAGCTGTTTTTT. Amino acids: CASSLGVPGELFF.

The chain carries TRBV15 and TRBJ1-4; tentatively, D is TRBD1 (5 bases). This CDR3 comprises 15 residues. The V and J ends lost 3 bases and 5 bases respectively, with 13 bases between them. The germline CDR1 and CDR2 sequences are LNHNV and YYDKDF (reference sequence). The CDR3, as DNA: TGTGCCACCAGCAGTGGGAGGGGAATGAATGAAAAACTGTTTTTT. Protein: CATSSGRGMNEKLFF.

The chain recombines TRBV6-5 with TRBJ2-5, with D uncertain. Germline CDR1 reads MNHEY; CDR2 reads SVGAGI. V was pared by 7 bases and J by 1 base, with 16 bases between. The CDR3 has 15 residues. The CDR3: CASTFAYGTQETQYF. The CDR3 DNA follows: TGTGCCAGCACCTTCGCTTACGGAACCCAAGAGACCCAGTACTTC.

This clone appeared a single time. The rearrangement links TRBV4-1 to TRBJ2-3; D might be TRBD1 or TRBD2, each matching 6 bases. Trimming took off 4 bases at V and 5 bases at J, with 16 bases between the two ends. The CDR3 has 15 residues. Germline CDR1 is MGHRA and CDR2 is YSYEKL. The CDR3 loop reads CASSLGGGLLDTQYF. CDR3 in DNA: TGCGCCAGCAGCCTCGGAGGGGGGCTTTTAGATACGCAGTATTTT.

This chain links TRBV6-5 with TRBJ2-7, with TRBD2 identical over 11 bases. The germline V gene encodes CDR1 MNHEY and CDR2 SVGAGI. Trimming took 2 bases from V and 2 from J; bases not matched to a gene: 2. The CDR3 length is 15 residues. CDR3 sequence: CASSYTTSGAYEQYF. CDR3 bases: TGTGCCAGCAGTTACACGACTAGCGGGGCCTACGAGCAGTACTTC.

The chain employs TRBV5-1 and TRBJ2-7; D could derive from TRBD1 or TRBD2 (6 bases each). Germline values: CDR1 SGHRS, CDR2 YFSETQ. The CDR3 runs 13 residues. V was pared by 2 bases and J by 4 bases, with 10 bases between. CDR3 in amino acids: CASSFRGPYEQYF. CDR3 nucleotides: TGCGCCAGCAGCTTCCGGGGGCCATACGAGCAGTACTTC.

Turning to this clone: The sample holds other DNA sequences that translate to the same CDR3. The V and J genes are TRBV2 and TRBJ2-7; TRBD2 matches 11 bases. V was pared by 3 bases and J by 2 bases, with 3 bases of the junction left unmatched. This CDR3 is built from 15 residues. Germline loops: CDR1 SNHLY, CDR2 FYNNEI. CDR3 nucleotides: TGTGCCAGCAGTGAGGGACTAGCGGACACCTACGAGCAGTACTTC. Protein: CASSEGLADTYEQYF. Supplemented by reference TRBV2 and TRBJ2-7, the full variable domain reads EPEVTQTPSHQVTQMGQEVILRCVPISNHLYFYWYRQILGQKVEFLVSFYNNEISEKSEIFDDQFSVERPDGSNFTLKIRSTKLEDSAMYFCASSEGLADTYEQYFGPGTRLTVT.

V and J are TRBV28 and TRBJ1-1; D call uncertain. CDR1 is MDHEN and CDR2 is SYDVKM in the germline V gene. Trimming removed 7 bases from V and 7 bases from J, with 22 bases in between. This CDR3 has 15 residues. The CDR3: CASTTTGPFVDEAFF. The DNA of the CDR3 is TGTGCCAGCACTACTACGGGCCCTTTTGTAGATGAAGCTTTCTTT.

V usage is TRBV6-1 and J usage is TRBJ1-6; tentative D call: TRBD1 (5 bases). This CDR3 has 16 amino acids. Trimming took off 4 bases at V and 2 bases at J, with 12 bases between the two ends. Germline assignment: CDR1 MNHNS and CDR2 SASEGT. The CDR3 bases are TGTGCCAGCAGTGGAACAGGACCCCCCTATAATTCACCCCTCCACTTT. Its translation: CASSGTGPPYNSPLHF.

This clone was seen a single time. At the DNA level, this CDR3 is encoded by other sequences in the same sample as well. The gene calls are TRBV27 and TRBJ2-2; a possible D gene is TRBD2 (5 bases). V was shortened by 5 bases and J by 3 bases, with 10 bases between the two germline ends. This CDR3 is built from 14 residues. Germline V lookup: CDR1 MNHEY, CDR2 SMNVEV (reference sequence). DNA for the CDR3: TGTGCCAGCAGTCTCGACGGGGACACCGGGGAGCTGTTTTTT. Its protein is CASSLDGDTGELFF.

This clone has just one count. The CDR3 DNA is TGTGCCAGCGGGGGGCCCATCAATGAGCAGTTCTTC. Translation gives CASGGPINEQFF. The gene calls are TRBV27 and TRBJ2-1, with D perhaps given as TRBD1 or TRBD2 (6 bases each). Germline V gene lookup returns CDR1 MNHEY and CDR2 SMNVEV (reference sequence). This CDR3 is 12 amino acids long. V lost 8 bases and J 6 bases, leaving 11 bases between the germline ends.

The V call is TRBV9, the J call TRBJ1-6; TRBD1 is a possible D gene (5 bases). The CDR3 consists of 15 residues. The germline V gene has CDR1 SGDLS and CDR2 YYNGEE. Trimming cost V 4 bases and J 7 bases, with 15 bases left between them. CDR3 in amino acids: CASSQSGGGNSPLHF. In DNA form, the CDR3 reads TGTGCCAGCAGCCAAAGCGGGGGAGGGAATTCACCCCTCCACTTT.